This TCR beta chain was identified during a study of blood T cell repertoires in COVID-19 (dated by TCRdb to the early 2020s). The study in broad terms: The collaborator samples originated in the United States, Italy and Spain and spanned the acute and convalescent phases of COVID-19. Deeply sampled blood TCRbeta repertoires from subjects exposed to, actively infected with, or recovered from COVID-19 were included in the dataset. The repertoires were released in a freely available public database intended as a resource for research on the immune response to SARS-CoV-2. The samples were drawn from two sources: the first 160 participants of the ongoing ImmuneRACE study, and 1,000 to 1,500 subjects contributed by 6 global collaborators. Where available, HLA class I and class II types were obtained from metadata supplied by the sample provider rather than from assay-based typing. The material from the prospective study consisted of cDNA or gDNA derived from T cells, B-cell-depleted T cells, or PBMCs. Nearly every sample came with metadata listing a de-identified subject ID, COVID-19 status, age in years and sex.

On the study overall, not on this receptor specifically: The quantity of clinical and demographic metadata differed by source and by participant and was supplied without curation.

Relative to germline, V is 2 bases shorter and J is 2 bases shorter, with 15 bases between their ends. The germline V gene (reference sequence) yields MNHNY for CDR1 and SVGAGI for CDR2. Taken from cysteine to phenylalanine, the CDR3 has 16 residues. The CDR3 DNA has 48 bases and is translated from base 1. Participants in the prospective study were aged roughly 18 to 100 years, lived in over 20 United States geographic areas, and enrolled through a virtual design. In the prospective study, cohorts were assigned on the basis of participant-reported clinical history obtained from a screening survey and a study questionnaire. For ImmuneRACE Cohort 3, a participant was defined as recovered based on two consecutive negative NP/OP PCR tests, clearance by a healthcare professional, or resolution of symptoms. In the prospective study, mobile phlebotomists collected whole blood, serum and a nasopharyngeal or oropharyngeal swab from each participant. Additional blood draws and questionnaires over an approximately 2-month period could optionally be provided by prospective study participants. Prospective study blood samples were shipped either frozen or at room temperature before DNA extraction.

TCRbeta CDR3 regions were amplified from genomic DNA by means of the immunoSEQ Assay, a bias-controlled multiplex PCR. Regarding the original processing steps: The number of nucleated cells in each sample was estimated from the amplification of reference gene primers within the assay. To quantify the absolute abundance of each unique TCRbeta CDR3 rearrangement, sequence reads were collapsed and filtered. For each sample, productive Simpson clonality was calculated as the square root of Simpson's diversity index over productive rearrangements. Drawn from immuneACCESS, this table holds only the in-frame rearrangements with V and J called that TCRdb kept. Clones are partly lost; checked studies trace under half to an unresolved V gene and leave the rest unexplained. D and trimming were read from the DNA, whereas the V and J calls and clone size are those reported in that table. The sample includes roughly 330,000 clones, with roughly nine tenths observed a single time. Around 6% of the sample is taken by the ten largest.

Of note for this clone: There is no known antigen for this receptor. Per-base qualities were not stored, and no clone one base away is much larger.

The V and J segments used are TRBV6-6 and TRBJ1-1; too little of a D gene remains to name it. The origin of this receptor is a woman under 40 who had recovered from COVID-19. Sequenced: PBMCs or T cells enriched from blood (not recorded which). Here is the DNA: TGTGCCAGCAGTTACACCCCGAGTGGGAGAAACACTGAAGCTTTCTTT. Its translation is CASSYTPSGRNTEAFF.